This TCR beta chain was identified during a study of blood T cell repertoires in COVID-19. Study at large: Spain, Italy and the United States supplied samples that represented acute and convalescent COVID-19.

Repertoires were generated with immunoSEQ multiplex PCR, while TCRdb's copy carries only in-frame clones and drops some. The table has 95,000 to 150,000 clones, 75% to 90% seen once. Sequencing was done on a sample of peripheral blood. The clonotype originates from a woman of 80 years or more with COVID-19, enrolled during active disease.

CDR3 sequence reads: CASTGNLAGVTGELFF. As DNA, the CDR3 is TGTGCCAGTACGGGCAACTTAGCGGGAGTTACCGGGGAGCTGTTTTTT. The chain links TRBV19 to TRBJ2-2; 9 bases align to TRBD2. Germline V gives CDR1 LNHDA, CDR2 SQIVND (reference sequence). CDR3 length equals 16 residues. V gave up 7 bases and J gave up 5 bases; unmatched junction bases: 11.